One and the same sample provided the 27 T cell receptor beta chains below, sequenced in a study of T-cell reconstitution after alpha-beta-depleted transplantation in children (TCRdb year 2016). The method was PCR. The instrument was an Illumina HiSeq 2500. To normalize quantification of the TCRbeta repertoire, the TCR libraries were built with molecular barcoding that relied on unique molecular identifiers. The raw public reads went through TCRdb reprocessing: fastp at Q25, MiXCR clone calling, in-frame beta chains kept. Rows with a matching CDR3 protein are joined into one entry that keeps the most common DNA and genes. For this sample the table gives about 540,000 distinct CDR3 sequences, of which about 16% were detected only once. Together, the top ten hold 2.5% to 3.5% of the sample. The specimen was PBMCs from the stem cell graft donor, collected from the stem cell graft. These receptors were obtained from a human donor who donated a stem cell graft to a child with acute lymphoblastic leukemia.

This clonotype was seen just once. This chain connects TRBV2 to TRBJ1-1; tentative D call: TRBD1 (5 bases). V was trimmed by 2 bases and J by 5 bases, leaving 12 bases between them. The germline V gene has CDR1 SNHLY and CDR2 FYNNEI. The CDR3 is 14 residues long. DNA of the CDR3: TGTGCCAGCAGTGAACGGACAAGGTCAACTGAAGCTTTCTTT. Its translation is CASSERTRSTEAFF.

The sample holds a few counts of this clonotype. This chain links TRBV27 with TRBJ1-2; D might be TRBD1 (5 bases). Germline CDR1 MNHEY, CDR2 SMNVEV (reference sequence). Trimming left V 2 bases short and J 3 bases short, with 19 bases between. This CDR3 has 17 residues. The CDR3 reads CASSLRRREGRYYGYTF. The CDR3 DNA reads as TGTGCCAGCAGTTTAAGGAGAAGGGAGGGGCGGTACTATGGCTACACCTTC.

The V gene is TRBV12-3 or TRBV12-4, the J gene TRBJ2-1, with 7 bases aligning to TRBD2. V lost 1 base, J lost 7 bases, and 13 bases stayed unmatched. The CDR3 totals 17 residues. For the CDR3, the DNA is TGTGCCAGCAGTTTAGGTTTAGGTAGCGGGTTTGGAAATGAGCAGTTCTTC. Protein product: CASSLGLGSGFGNEQFF.

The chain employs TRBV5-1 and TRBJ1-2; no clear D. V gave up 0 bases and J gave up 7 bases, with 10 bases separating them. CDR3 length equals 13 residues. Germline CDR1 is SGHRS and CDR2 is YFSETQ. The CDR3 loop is CASSLETFGGYTF. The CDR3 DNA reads TGCGCCAGCAGCTTGGAGACATTCGGTGGCTACACCTTC.

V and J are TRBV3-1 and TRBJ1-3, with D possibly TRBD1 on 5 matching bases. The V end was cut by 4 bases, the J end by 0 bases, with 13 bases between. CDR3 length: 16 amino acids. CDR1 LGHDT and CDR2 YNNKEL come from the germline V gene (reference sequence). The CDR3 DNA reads TGTGCCAGCAGCCTCAATGACAGAGTCTCTGGAAACACCATATATTTT. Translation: CASSLNDRVSGNTIYF.

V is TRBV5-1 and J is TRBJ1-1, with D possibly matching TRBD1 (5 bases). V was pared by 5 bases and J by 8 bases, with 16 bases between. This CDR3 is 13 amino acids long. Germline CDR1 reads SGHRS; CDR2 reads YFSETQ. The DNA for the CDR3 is TGCGCCAGCAGACTACGGGAGGGGCTAGAAGCTTTCTTT. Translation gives CASRLREGLEAFF.

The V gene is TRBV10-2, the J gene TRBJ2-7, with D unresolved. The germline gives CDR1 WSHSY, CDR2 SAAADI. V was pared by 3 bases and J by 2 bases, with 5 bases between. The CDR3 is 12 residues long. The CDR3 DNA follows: TGCGCCAGCAGTGAATGGGCCTACGAGCAGTACTTC. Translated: CASSEWAYEQYF.

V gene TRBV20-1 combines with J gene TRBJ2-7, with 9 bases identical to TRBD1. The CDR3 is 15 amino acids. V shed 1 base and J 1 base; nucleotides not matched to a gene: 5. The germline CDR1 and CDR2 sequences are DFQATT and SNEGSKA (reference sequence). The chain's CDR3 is CSARAVGQGSYEQYF. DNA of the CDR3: TGCAGTGCTAGAGCGGTGGGACAGGGTTCCTACGAGCAGTACTTC.

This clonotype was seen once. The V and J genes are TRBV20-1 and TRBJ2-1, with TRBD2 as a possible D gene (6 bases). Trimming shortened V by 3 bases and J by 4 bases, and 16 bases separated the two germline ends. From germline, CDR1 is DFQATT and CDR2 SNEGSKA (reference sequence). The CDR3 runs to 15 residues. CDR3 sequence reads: CSAREGGAAYNEQFF. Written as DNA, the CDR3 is TGCAGTGCTAGGGAGGGCGGAGCGGCGTACAATGAGCAGTTCTTC.

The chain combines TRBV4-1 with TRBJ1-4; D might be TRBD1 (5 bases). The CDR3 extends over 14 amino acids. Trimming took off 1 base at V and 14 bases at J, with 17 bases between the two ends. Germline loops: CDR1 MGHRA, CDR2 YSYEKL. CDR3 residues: CASSQGTWDSRLFF. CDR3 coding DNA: TGCGCCAGCAGCCAAGGGACCTGGGACTCCCGGCTGTTTTTT.

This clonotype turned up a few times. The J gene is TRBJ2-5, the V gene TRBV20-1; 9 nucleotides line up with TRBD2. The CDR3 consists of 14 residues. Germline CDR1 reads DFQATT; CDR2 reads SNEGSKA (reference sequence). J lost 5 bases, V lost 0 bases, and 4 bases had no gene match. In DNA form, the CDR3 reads TGCAGTGCTAGAGATGGACTAGCGTATGAGACCCAGTACTTC. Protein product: CSARDGLAYETQYF.

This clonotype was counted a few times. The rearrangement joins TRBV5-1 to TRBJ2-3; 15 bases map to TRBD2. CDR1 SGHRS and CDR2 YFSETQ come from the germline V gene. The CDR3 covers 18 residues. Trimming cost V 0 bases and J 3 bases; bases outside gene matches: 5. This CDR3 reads CASSLEGLAGGRTDTQYF. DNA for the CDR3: TGCGCCAGCAGCTTGGAGGGACTAGCGGGAGGTCGGACAGATACGCAGTATTTT.

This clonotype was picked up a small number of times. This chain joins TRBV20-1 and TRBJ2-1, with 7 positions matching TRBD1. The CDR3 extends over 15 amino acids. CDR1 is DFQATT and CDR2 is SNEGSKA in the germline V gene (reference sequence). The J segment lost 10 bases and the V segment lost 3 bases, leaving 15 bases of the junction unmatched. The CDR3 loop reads CSASKAEDRFLEQFF. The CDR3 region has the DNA TGCAGTGCTAGTAAGGCTGAGGACAGGTTTTTGGAGCAGTTCTTC.

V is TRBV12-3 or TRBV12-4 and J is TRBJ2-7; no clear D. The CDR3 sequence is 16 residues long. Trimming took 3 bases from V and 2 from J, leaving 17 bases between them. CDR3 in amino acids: CASSFAPGRITYEQYF. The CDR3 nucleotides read TGTGCCAGCAGTTTCGCTCCTGGCAGGATAACCTACGAGCAGTACTTC.

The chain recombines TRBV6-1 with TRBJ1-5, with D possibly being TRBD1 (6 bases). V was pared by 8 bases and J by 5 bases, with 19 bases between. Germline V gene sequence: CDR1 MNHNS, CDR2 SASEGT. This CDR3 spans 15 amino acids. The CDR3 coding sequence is TGTGCCAGCGGATTGCCGGGGGGCCGCGATCAGCCCCAGCATTTT. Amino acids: CASGLPGGRDQPQHF.

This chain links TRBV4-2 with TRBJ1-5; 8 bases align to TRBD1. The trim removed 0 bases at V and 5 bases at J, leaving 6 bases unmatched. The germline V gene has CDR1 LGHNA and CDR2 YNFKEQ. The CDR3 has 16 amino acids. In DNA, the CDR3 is TGTGCCAGCAGCCAAGAAGCAGGGGGCCAGTATCAGCCCCAGCATTTT. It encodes CASSQEAGGQYQPQHF.

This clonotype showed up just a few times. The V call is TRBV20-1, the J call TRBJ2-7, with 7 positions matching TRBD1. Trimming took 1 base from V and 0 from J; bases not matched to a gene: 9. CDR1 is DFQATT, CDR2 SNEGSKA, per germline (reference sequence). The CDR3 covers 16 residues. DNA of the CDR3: TGCAGTGCTAGAGCCACGACAGGGATACCCTCCTACGAGCAGTACTTC. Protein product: CSARATTGIPSYEQYF.

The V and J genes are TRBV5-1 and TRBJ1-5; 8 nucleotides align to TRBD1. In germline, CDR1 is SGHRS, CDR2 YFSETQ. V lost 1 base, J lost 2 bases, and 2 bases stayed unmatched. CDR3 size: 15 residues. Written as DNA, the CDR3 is TGCGCCAGCAGCTTGCAGGGGGCTGGCAATCAGCCCCAGCATTTT. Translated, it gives CASSLQGAGNQPQHF. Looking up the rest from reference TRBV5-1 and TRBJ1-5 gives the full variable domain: KAGVTQTPRYLIKTRGQQVTLSCSPISGHRSVSWYQQTPGQGLQFLFEYFSETQRNKGNFPGRFSGRQFSNSRSEMNVSTLELGDSALYLCASSLQGAGNQPQHFGDGTRLSIL.

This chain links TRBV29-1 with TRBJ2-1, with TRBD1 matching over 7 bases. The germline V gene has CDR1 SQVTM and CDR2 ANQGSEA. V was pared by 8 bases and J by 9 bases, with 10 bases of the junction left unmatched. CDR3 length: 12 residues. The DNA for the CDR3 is TGCAGCTCTCTAACAGGGGCTGGTGAGCAGTTCTTC. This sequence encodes CSSLTGAGEQFF.

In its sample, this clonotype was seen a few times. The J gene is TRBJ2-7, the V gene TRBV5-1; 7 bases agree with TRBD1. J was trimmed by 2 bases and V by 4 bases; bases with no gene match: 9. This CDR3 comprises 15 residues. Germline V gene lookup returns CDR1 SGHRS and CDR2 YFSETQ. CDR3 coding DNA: TGCGCCAGCAGCCCCGGGACAGATATTACCTACGAGCAGTACTTC. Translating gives CASSPGTDITYEQYF. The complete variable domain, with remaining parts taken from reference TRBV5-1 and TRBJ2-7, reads KAGVTQTPRYLIKTRGQQVTLSCSPISGHRSVSWYQQTPGQGLQFLFEYFSETQRNKGNFPGRFSGRQFSNSRSEMNVSTLELGDSALYLCASSPGTDITYEQYFGPGTRLTVT.

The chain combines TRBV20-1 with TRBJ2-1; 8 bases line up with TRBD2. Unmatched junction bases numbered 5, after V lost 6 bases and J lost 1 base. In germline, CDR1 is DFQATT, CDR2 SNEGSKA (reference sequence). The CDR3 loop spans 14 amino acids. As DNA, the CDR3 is TGCAGTGCCCACCGGGGGGGTTCCTACAATGAGCAGTTCTTC. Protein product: CSAHRGGSYNEQFF.

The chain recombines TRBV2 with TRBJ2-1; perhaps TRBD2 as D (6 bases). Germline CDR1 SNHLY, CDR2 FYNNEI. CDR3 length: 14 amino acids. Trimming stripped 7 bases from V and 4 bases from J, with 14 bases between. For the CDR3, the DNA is TGTGCCAGCATGCGGGGCGAGATTTACAATGAGCAGTTCTTC. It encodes CASMRGEIYNEQFF.

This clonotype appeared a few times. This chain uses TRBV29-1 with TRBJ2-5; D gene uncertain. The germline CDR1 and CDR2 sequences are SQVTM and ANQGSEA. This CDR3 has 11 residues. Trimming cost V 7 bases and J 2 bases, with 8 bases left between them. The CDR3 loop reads CSAILQETQYF. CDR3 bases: TGCAGCGCAATCCTACAAGAGACCCAGTACTTC.

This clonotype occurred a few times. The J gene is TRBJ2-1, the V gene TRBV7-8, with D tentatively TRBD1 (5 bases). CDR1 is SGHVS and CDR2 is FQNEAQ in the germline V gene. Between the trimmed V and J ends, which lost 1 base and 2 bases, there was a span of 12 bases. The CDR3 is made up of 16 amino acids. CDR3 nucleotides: TGTGCCAGCAGCTTAGTTCAGGGTGGGCCCTACAATGAGCAGTTCTTC. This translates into CASSLVQGGPYNEQFF.

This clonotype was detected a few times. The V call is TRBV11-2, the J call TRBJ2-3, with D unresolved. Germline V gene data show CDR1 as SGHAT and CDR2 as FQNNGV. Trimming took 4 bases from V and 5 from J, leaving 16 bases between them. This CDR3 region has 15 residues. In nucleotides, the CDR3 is TGTGCCAGCAGCTCCTCCCTTATTTTCGGAGATACGCAGTATTTT. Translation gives CASSSSLIFGDTQYF.

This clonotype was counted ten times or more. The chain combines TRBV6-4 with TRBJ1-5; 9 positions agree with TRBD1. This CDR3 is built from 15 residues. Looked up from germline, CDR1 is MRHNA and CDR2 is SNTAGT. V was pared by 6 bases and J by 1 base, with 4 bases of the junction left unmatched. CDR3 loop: CASSPDRGSNQPQHF. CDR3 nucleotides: TGTGCCAGCAGCCCGGACAGGGGAAGCAATCAGCCCCAGCATTTT.

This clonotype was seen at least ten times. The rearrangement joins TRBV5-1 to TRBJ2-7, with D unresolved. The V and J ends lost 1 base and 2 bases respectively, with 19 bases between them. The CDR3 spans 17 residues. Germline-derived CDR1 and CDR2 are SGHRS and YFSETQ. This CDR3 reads CASSLTPIAERPYEQYF. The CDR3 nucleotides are TGCGCCAGCAGCTTGACCCCCATTGCGGAAAGACCCTACGAGCAGTACTTC.